This T cell receptor (beta chain) was sequenced during a study of spatial heterogeneity in lung cancer. Noted time point: sample taken at primary tumor resection. This clonotype was counted many times. The study tagged each TCR cDNA molecule with a unique molecular identifier. One entry per CDR3 protein, called by TCRdb with MiXCR from the 5' RACE reads. Of thousands of distinct CDR3 sequences detected, about 7% appear once; the ten largest clones hold roughly 80%. Germline V gene sequence: CDR1 SQVTM, CDR2 ANQGSEA. The CDR3 length is 13 residues. J gave up 3 bases and V 7 bases, and 2 bases lay outside the gene matches.

The TCR sequence derives from a male donor with early-stage non-small cell lung cancer. Sequences were derived from PBMCs, sampled at surgery. The genes are TRBV29-1 and TRBJ2-7, with 14 bases matching TRBD2. The CDR3 bases are TGCAGCGGCGGGACTAGCGGGGGCTACGAGCAGTACTTC. This sequence encodes CSGGTSGGYEQYF.